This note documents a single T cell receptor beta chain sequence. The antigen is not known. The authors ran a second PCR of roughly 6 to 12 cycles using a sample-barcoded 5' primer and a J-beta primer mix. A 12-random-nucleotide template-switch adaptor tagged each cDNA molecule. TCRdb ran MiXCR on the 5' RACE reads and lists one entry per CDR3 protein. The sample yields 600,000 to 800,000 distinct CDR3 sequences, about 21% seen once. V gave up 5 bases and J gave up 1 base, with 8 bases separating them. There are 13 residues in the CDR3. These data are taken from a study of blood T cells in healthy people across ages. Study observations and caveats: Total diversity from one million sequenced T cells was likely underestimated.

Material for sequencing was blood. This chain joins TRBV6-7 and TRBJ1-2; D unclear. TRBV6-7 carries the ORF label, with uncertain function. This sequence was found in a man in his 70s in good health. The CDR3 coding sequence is TGTGCCAGCAGTCGAACCAATAACTATGGCTACACCTTC. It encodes CASSRTNNYGYTF.